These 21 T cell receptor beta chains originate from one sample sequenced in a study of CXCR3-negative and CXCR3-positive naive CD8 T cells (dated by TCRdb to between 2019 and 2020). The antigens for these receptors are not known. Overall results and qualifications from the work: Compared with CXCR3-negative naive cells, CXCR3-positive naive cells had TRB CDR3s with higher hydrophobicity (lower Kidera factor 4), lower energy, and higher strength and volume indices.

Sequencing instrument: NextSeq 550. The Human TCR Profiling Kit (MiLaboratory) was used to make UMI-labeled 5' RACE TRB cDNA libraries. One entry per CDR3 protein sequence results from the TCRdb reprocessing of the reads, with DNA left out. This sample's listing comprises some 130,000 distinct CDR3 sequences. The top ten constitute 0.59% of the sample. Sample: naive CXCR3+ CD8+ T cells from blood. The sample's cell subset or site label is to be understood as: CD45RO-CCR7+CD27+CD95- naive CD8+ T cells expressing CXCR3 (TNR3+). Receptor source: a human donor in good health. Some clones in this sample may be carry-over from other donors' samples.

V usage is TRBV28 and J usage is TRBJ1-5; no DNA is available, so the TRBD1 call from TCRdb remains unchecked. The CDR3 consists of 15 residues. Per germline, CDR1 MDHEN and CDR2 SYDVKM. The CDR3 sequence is CASSLRQGIRQPQHF. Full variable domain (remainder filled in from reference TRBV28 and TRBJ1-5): DVKVTQSSRYLVKRTGEKVFLECVQDMDHENMFWYRQDPGLGLRLIYFSYDVKMKEKGDIPEGYSVSREKKERFSLILESASTNQTSMYLCASSLRQGIRQPQHFGDGTRLSIL.

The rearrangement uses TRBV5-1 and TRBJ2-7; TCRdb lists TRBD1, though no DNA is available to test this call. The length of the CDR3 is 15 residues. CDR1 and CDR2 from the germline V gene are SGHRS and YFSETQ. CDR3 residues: CASSLGRGASYEQYF. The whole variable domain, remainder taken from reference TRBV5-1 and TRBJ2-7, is KAGVTQTPRYLIKTRGQQVTLSCSPISGHRSVSWYQQTPGQGLQFLFEYFSETQRNKGNFPGRFSGRQFSNSRSEMNVSTLELGDSALYLCASSLGRGASYEQYFGPGTRLTVT.

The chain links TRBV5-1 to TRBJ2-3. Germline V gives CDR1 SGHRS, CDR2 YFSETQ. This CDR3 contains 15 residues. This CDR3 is CASSFAGASTDTQYF. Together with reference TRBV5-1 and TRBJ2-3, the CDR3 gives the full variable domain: KAGVTQTPRYLIKTRGQQVTLSCSPISGHRSVSWYQQTPGQGLQFLFEYFSETQRNKGNFPGRFSGRQFSNSRSEMNVSTLELGDSALYLCASSFAGASTDTQYFGPGTRLTVL.

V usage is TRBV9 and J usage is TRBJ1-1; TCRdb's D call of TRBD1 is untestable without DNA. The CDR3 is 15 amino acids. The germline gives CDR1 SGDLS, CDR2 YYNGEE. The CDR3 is CASSPGGGAGTEAFF.

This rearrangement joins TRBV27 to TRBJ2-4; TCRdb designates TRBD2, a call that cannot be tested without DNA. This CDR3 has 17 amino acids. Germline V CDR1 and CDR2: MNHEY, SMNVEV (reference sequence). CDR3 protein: CASSSLSGGALKNIQYF.

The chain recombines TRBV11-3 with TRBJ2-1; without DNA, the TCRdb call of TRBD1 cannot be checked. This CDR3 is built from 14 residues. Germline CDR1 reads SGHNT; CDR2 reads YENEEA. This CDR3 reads CASSLEAGIDEQFF.

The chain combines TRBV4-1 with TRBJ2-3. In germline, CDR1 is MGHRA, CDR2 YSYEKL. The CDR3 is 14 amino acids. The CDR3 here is CASSQNTHTDTQYF.

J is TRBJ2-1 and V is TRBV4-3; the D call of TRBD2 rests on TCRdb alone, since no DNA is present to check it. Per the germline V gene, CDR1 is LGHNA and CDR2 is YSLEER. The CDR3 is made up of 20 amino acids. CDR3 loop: CASSQDFYGTGTNSYNEQLF.

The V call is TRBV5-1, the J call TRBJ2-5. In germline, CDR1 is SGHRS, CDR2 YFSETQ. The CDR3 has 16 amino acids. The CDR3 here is CASSLPRSAKEATQYF.

CDR3 residues: CAISAGWGTTNEKLFF. The chain uses TRBV10-3 and TRBJ1-4; TCRdb's D call of TRBD1 is untestable without DNA. The V gene's germline CDR1 is ENHRY and CDR2 SYGVKD. The CDR3 totals 16 residues.

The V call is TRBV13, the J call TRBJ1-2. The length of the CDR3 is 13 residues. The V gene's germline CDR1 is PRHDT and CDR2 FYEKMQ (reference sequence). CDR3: CASGRRGDYGYTF.

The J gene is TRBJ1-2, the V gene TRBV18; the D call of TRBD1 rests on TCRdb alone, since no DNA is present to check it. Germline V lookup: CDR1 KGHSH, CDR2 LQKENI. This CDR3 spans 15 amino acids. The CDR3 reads CASSPTTGQDYGYTF.

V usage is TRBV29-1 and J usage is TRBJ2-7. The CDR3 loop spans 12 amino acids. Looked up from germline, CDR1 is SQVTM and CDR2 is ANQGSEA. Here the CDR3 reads CSVEDIGYERYF.

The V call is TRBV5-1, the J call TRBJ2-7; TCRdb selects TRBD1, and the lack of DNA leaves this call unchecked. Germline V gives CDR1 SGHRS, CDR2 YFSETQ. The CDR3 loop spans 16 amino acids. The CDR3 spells CASSLISTGASYEQYF.

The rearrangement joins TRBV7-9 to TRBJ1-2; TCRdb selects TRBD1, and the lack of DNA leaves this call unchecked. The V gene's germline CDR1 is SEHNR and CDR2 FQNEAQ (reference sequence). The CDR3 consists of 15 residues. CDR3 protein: CASSLGPKPNYGYTF. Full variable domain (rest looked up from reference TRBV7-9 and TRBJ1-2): DTGVSQNPRHKITKRGQNVTFRCDPISEHNRLYWYRQTLGQGPEFLTYFQNEAQLEKSRLLSDRFSAERPKGSFSTLEIQRTEQGDSAMYLCASSLGPKPNYGYTFGSGTRLTVV.

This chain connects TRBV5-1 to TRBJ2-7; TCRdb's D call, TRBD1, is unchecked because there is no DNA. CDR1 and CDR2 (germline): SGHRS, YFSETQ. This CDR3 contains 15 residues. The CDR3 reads CASSPLGQGVYEQYF.

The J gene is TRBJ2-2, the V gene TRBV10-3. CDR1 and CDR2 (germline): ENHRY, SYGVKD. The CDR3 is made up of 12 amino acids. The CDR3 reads CAISLNTGELFF.

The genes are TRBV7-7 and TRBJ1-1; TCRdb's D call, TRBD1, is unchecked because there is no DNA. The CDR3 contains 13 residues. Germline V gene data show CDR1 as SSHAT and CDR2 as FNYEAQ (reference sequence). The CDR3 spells CASSPLVGAEAFF.

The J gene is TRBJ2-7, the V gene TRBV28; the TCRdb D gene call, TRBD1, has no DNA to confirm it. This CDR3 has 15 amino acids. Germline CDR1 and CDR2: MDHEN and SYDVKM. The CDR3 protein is CASSKPGQGAHEQYF.

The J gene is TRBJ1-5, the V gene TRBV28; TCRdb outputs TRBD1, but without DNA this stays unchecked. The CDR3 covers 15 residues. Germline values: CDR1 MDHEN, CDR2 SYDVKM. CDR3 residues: CASSLGVESNQPQHF.

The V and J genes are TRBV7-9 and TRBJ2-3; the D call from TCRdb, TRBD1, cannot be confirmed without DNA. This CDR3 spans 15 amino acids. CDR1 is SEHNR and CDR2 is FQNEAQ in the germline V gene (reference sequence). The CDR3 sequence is CASSSLTGETDTQYF.